The 10 T cell receptor beta chains below all came from one sample that was sequenced in a study of human T cells and chemical hapten exposure (dated by TCRdb to the early 2020s). In the paper's terms, the time point label means: patch test 1, 2 weeks after DPC sensitization. Per the publication, the treatment or condition label means: therapeutic diphenylcyclopropenone sensitization with weekly scalp DPC. Total RNA was isolated from unfractionated whole blood collected in Tempus Blood RNA tubes. The library relied on RACE. Instrument on record: NextSeq 500. Using fastp trimming at Q25 and MiXCR clonotype assembly, TCRdb reanalyzed the public sequencing data and kept in-frame beta chains. For every CDR3 protein sequence, its rows merge into one entry that carries the most common genes and DNA. This sample comprises roughly 34,000 distinct CDR3 sequences, 5.5% to 7.5% of them detected only once. The ten largest clonotypes hold roughly a tenth of the sample.

This specimen was whole blood, taken in connection with sensitization to the hapten diphenylcyclopropenone (DPC). These receptors were taken from a woman under 40 with alopecia areata. Some clones in this sample may be carry-over from other donors' samples.

This clonotype was counted many times. The V call is TRBV28, the J call TRBJ2-7; D uncertain. CDR3 length equals 14 residues. Germline lookup yields CDR1 MDHEN and CDR2 SYDVKM. V dropped 3 bases and J dropped 0 bases, with 9 bases sitting between them. CDR3 nucleotides: TGTGCCAGCAGTTTTCGGGTTAGCTCCTACGAGCAGTACTTC. Encoded protein: CASSFRVSSYEQYF.

The chain uses TRBV29-1 and TRBJ2-7, with 12 bases that match TRBD2. Per germline, CDR1 SQVTM and CDR2 ANQGSEA. There are 15 residues in the CDR3. The ends lost 4 bases at V and 4 bases at J; junction bases unmatched: 8. The CDR3 sequence: CSVAASGGATYEQYF. The DNA of the CDR3 is TGCAGCGTTGCTGCTAGCGGGGGGGCAACGTACGAGCAGTACTTC.

The chain joins TRBV30 to TRBJ2-2; TRBD1 aligns across 10 bases. Germline CDR1 GTSNPN, CDR2 SVGIG (reference sequence). The CDR3 extends over 13 amino acids. With 5 bases clipped from V and 6 bases from J, the junction kept 3 bases outside the gene matches. The CDR3 coding sequence is TGTGCCTGGGGGACAGGGGCGGCCGGGGAGCTGTTTTTT. Translation gives CAWGTGAAGELFF.

This clonotype has ten or more counts. V and J are TRBV14 and TRBJ1-1; tentative D call: TRBD1 (5 bases). The V end was cut by 4 bases, the J end by 0 bases, with 9 bases between. The germline gives CDR1 SGHDN, CDR2 FVKESK. The CDR3 has 14 amino acids. DNA of the CDR3: TGTGCCAGCAGCCCTATGACAGTGAACACTGAAGCTTTCTTT. Its translation is CASSPMTVNTEAFF.

This clonotype has at least ten counts. The J gene is TRBJ2-3, the V gene TRBV4-1; no definite D call. With 3 bases removed from V and 0 bases from J, the gap between germline ends came to 13 bases. This CDR3 spans 16 amino acids. Germline V gives CDR1 MGHRA, CDR2 YSYEKL. As DNA, the CDR3 is TGCGCCAGCAGCCAGGGCACAGCGTATAGCACAGATACGCAGTATTTT. Amino acids: CASSQGTAYSTDTQYF.

At least ten counts were recorded for this clonotype. The chain couples TRBV4-3 to TRBJ1-1; possibly TRBD1 for D (5 bases). With 0 bases removed from V and 6 bases from J, the gap between germline ends came to 14 bases. Per germline, CDR1 LGHNA and CDR2 YSLEER. CDR3 length: 15 amino acids. CDR3 residues: CASSQDQGMGAEAFF. In nucleotides, the CDR3 is TGCGCCAGCAGCCAAGATCAGGGTATGGGCGCTGAAGCTTTCTTT.

This clonotype has a handful of counts. This sequence joins TRBV20-1 and TRBJ2-1; 8 bases fit TRBD1. The V gene's germline CDR1 is DFQATT and CDR2 SNEGSKA (reference sequence). The CDR3 runs to 16 residues. The V segment lost 2 bases and the J segment 6 bases; nucleotides outside the gene matches: 12. The chain's CDR3 is CSARRTGRGLGNEQFF. CDR3 in DNA: TGCAGTGCTAGACGGACCGGCAGGGGGCTGGGCAATGAGCAGTTCTTC.

This clonotype was observed many times. For the CDR3, the DNA is TGCAGTGCTATCAAGGCCTTTTTGAACACTGAAGCTTTCTTT. Its translation is CSAIKAFLNTEAFF. The chain recombines TRBV20-1 with TRBJ1-1; D uncertain. V was cut by 4 bases and J by 0 bases, with 12 bases left in between. The CDR3 length is 14 residues. Per germline, CDR1 DFQATT and CDR2 SNEGSKA (reference sequence).

This clonotype was counted a few times. The rearrangement joins TRBV5-1 to TRBJ1-4, with 9 positions matching TRBD1. Per germline, CDR1 SGHRS and CDR2 YFSETQ. The CDR3 is 15 amino acids. V lost 4 bases, J lost 6 bases, and 7 bases stayed unmatched. CDR3 loop: CASSSTTGGDEKLFF. The CDR3 nucleotides are TGCGCCAGCAGCAGTACGACAGGGGGAGATGAAAAACTGTTTTTT.

The V call is TRBV5-4, the J call TRBJ2-1; 8 bases map to TRBD2. CDR3 length equals 16 residues. Germline V CDR1 and CDR2: SGHNT, YYREEE (reference sequence). J gave up 3 bases and V 2 bases, and 7 bases lay outside the gene matches. Here the CDR3 reads CASSLGSGTSYNEQFF. CDR3 DNA sequence: TGTGCCAGCAGCTTAGGATCCGGGACTAGCTACAATGAGCAGTTCTTC. Complete variable domain (other parts from reference TRBV5-4 and TRBJ2-1): ETGVTQSPTHLIKTRGQQVTLRCSSQSGHNTVSWYQQALGQGPQFIFQYYREEENGRGNFPPRFSGLQFPNYSSELNVNALELDDSALYLCASSLGSGTSYNEQFFGPGTRLTVL.